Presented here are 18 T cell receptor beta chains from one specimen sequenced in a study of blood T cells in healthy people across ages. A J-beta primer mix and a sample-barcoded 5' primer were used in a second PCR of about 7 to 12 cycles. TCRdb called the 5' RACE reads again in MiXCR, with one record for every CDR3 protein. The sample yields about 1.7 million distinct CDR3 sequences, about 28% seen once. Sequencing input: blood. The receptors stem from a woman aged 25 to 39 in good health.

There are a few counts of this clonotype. The CDR3 is CASSSLGAGTYGYTF. In nucleotides, the CDR3 is TGTGCCAGCAGTTCCCTCGGCGCAGGGACCTATGGCTACACCTTC. This chain links TRBV27 with TRBJ1-2; D is perhaps TRBD1 (5 bases). V gave up 4 bases and J gave up 4 bases, with 16 bases separating them. The CDR3 is 15 residues long. Germline V gene sequence: CDR1 MNHEY, CDR2 SMNVEV (reference sequence).

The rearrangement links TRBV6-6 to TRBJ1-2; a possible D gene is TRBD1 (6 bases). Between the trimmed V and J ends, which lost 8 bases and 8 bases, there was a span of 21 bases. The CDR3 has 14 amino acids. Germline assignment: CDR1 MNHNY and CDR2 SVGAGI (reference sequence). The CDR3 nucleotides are TGTGCCAGCGGTCAGGGGCCATCCCCGGGGGGCTACACCTTC. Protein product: CASGQGPSPGGYTF.

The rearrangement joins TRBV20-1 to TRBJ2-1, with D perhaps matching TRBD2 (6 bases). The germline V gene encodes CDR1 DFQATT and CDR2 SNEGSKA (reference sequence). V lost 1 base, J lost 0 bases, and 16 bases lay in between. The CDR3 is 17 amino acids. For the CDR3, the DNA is TGCAGTGCTAGAGGGGGAACTGGGACTCACTCCTACAATGAGCAGTTCTTC. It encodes CSARGGTGTHSYNEQFF.

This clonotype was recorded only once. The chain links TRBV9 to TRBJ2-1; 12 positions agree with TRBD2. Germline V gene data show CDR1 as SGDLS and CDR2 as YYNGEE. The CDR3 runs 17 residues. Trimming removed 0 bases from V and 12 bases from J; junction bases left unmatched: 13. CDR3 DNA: TGTGCCAGCAGCGTAGGCTCTAGCGGGGGGGTTTGGAGGGGGCAGTTCTTC. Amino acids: CASSVGSSGGVWRGQFF.

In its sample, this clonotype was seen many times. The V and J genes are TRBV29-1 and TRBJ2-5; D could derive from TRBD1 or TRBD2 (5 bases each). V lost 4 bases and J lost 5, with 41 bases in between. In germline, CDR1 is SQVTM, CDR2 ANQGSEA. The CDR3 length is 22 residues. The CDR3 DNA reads TGCAGCGTTGGACTGCGAAAATCAAATATCCAGGGTCGTTTGGCCAGGGAGGAGACCCAGTACTTC. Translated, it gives CSVGLRKSNIQGRLAREETQYF.

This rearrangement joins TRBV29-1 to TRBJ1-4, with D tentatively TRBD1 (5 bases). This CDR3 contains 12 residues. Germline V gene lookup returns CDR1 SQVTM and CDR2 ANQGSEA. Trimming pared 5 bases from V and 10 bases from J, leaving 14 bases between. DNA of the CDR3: TGCAGCGTTCAAGGGGACCTAGGAAAACTGTTTTTT. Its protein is CSVQGDLGKLFF.

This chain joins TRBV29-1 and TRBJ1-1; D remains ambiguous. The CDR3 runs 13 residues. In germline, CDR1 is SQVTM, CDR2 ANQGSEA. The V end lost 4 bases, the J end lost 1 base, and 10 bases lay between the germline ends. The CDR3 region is CSVVRSQNTEAFF. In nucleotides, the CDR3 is TGCAGCGTTGTACGCAGCCAGAACACTGAAGCTTTCTTT. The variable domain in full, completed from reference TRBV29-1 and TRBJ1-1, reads SAVISQKPSRDICQRGTSLTIQCQVDSQVTMMFWYRQQPGQSLTLIATANQGSEATYESGFVIDKFPISRPNLTFSTLTVSNMSPEDSSIYLCSVVRSQNTEAFFGQGTRLTVV.

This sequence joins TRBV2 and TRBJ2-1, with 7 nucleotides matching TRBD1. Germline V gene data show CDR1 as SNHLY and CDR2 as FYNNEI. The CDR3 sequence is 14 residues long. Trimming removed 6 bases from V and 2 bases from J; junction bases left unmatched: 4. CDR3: CASRAQGAYNEQFF. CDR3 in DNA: TGTGCCAGCAGGGCGCAGGGGGCCTACAATGAGCAGTTCTTC.

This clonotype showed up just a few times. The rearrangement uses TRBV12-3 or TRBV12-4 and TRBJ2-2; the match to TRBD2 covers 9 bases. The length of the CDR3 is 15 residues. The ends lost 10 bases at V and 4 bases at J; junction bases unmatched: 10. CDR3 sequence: CATHGGRAVTGELFF. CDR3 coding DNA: TGTGCCACCCATGGCGGGAGGGCGGTCACCGGGGAGCTGTTTTTT.

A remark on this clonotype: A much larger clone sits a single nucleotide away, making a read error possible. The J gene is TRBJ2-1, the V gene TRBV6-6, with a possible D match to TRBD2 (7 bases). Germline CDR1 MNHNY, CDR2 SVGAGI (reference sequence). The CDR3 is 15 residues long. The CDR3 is CANSRRGPGLEEQFF. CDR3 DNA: TGTGCCAACAGTAGGCGGGGGCCCGGTTTGGAGGAGCAGTTCTTC.

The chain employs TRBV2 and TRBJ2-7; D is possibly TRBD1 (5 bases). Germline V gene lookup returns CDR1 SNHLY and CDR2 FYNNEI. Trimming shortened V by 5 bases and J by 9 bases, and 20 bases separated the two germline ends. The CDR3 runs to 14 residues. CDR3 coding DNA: TGTGCCAGCAGTCGATCGGAACAGCCCAGGGCGCAGTACTTC. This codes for CASSRSEQPRAQYF.

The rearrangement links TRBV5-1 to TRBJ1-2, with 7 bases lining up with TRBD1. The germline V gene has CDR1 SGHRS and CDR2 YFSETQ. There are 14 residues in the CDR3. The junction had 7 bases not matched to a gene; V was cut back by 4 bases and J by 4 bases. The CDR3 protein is CASSKTGRSYGYTF. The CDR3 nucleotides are TGCGCCAGCAGCAAGACAGGGAGGAGCTATGGCTACACCTTC.

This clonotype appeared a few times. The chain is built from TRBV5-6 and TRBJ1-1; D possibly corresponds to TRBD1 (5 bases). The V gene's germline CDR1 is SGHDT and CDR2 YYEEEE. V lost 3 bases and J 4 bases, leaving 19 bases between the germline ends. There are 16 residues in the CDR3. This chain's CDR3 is CASSSPGRSGGTEAFF. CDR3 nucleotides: TGTGCCAGCAGCTCTCCGGGGCGCTCGGGGGGCACTGAAGCTTTCTTT.

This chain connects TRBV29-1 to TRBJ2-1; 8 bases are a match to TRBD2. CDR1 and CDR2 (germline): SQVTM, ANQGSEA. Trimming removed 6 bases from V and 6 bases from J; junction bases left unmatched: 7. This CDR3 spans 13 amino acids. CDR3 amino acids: CSVTGGGLNEQFF. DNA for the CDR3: TGCAGCGTCACCGGGGGGGGCCTCAATGAGCAGTTCTTC.

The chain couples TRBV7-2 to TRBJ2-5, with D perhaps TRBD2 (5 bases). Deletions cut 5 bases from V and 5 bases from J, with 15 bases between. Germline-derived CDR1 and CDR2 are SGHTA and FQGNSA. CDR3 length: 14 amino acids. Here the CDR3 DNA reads TGTGCCAGCAGCCCGCTTGAGGGTTGGGAGACCCAGTACTTC. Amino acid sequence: CASSPLEGWETQYF. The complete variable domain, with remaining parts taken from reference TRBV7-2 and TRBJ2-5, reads GAGVSQSPSNKVTEKGKDVELRCDPISGHTALYWYRQSLGQGLEFLIYFQGNSAPDKSGLPSDRFSAERTGGSVSTLTIQRTQQEDSAVYLCASSPLEGWETQYFGPGTRLLVL.

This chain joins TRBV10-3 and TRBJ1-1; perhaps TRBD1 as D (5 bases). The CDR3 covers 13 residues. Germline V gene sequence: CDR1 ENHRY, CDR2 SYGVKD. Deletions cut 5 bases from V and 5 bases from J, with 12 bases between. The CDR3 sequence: CAISKQKGTEAFF. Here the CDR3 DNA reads TGTGCCATCAGTAAACAGAAGGGGACTGAAGCTTTCTTT.

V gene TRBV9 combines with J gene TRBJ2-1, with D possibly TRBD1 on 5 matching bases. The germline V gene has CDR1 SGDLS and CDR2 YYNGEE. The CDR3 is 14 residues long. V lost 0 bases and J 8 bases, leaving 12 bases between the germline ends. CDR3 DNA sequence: TGTGCCAGCAGCGTAGGTAGGGGTTTTTATGAGCAGTTCTTC. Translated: CASSVGRGFYEQFF.

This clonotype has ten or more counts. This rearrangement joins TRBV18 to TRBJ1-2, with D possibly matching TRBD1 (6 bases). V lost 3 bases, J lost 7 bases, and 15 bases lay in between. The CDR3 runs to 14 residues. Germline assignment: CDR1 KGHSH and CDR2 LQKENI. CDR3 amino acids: CASSPRDNPPGYTF. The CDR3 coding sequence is TGTGCCAGCTCACCCCGGGACAACCCTCCTGGCTACACCTTC.